This T cell receptor (beta chain) was retrieved from a study of CD8 T cells in ankylosing spondylitis. About this clonotype itself: Its antigen remains unknown.

MiXCR, run by TCRdb on the 5' RACE reads, gives a single entry per CDR3 protein. The sample contains approximately 400,000 distinct CDR3 sequences, roughly a quarter of which appear only once. The germline V and J ends were trimmed by 6 bases and 6 bases, with 21 bases remaining between them. CDR1 and CDR2 from the germline V gene are LGHDT and YNNKEL (reference sequence). This CDR3 region has 16 residues. Study outcomes and limitations: There was reportedly significant enrichment of clones that were disease-linked in matched ankylosing spondylitis synovial fluid. A motif of eight highly homologous TCR beta variants was seen as apparently characteristic of ankylosing spondylitis blood. In the blood and synovial fluid of reactive arthritis, some motif variants had been previously reported.

Sequenced: blood, either unsorted or a sorted T cell fraction (not recorded which). This clonotype was sampled from a male donor with ankylosing spondylitis. V gene TRBV3-1 combines with J gene TRBJ2-1, with D perhaps matching TRBD2 (5 bases). The CDR3: CASRPIPVARPNEQFF. As DNA, the CDR3 is TGTGCCAGCAGACCTATCCCCGTAGCGCGACCCAATGAGCAGTTCTTC.